This T cell receptor beta chain was obtained from a study of long-term antiretroviral therapy in people with HIV. V gave up 8 bases and J gave up 6 bases; unmatched junction bases: 6. The CDR3 sequence is 13 residues long. Germline V gives CDR1 MNHNS, CDR2 SASEGT. Running of the v3.0 immunoSEQ assay took place at survey level. Assay: immunoSEQ multiplex PCR; the TCRdb copy retains only in-frame clones and omits some. The table records under 30,000 clones, over 70% of them present only once. Study outcomes and limitations: Pre-ART expanded TRB clones stayed dominant throughout, though often decreasing after ART.

In regard to this clone: Its matching antigen is unknown.

This clonotype was obtained from a man aged 18 to 30 with HIV. This specimen was unsorted PBMCs, taken 3 years after starting antiretroviral therapy. This sequence joins TRBV6-1 and TRBJ1-5, with TRBD1 matching over 8 bases. The CDR3 sequence: CASDGQGGQPQHF. DNA of the CDR3: TGTGCCAGCGACGGACAGGGCGGTCAGCCCCAGCATTTT.